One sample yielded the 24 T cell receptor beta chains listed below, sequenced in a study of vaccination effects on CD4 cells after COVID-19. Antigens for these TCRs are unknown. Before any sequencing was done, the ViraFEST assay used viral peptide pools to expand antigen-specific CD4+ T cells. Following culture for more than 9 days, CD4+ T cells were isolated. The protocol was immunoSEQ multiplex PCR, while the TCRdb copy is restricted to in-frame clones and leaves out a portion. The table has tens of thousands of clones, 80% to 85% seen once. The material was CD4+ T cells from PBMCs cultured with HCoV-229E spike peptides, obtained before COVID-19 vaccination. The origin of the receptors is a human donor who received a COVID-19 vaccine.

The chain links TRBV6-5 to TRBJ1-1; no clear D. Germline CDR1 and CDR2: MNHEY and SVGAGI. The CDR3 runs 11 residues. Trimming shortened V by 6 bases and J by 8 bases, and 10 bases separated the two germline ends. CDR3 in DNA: TGTGCCAGCAGGGAGCGGTCCGAAGCTTTCTTT. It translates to CASRERSEAFF.

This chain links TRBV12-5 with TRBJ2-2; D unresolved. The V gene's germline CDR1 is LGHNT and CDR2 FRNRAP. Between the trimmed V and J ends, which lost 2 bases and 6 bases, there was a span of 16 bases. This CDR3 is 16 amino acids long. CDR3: CASGLTFRNVPGELFF. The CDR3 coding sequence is TGTGCTAGTGGTTTGACCTTTCGGAATGTCCCCGGGGAGCTGTTTTTT.

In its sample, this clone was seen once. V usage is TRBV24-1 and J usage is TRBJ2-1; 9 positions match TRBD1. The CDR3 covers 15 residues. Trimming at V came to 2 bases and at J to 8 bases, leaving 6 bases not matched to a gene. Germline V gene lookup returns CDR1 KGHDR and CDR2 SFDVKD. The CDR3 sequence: CATSDWGQGGDEQFF. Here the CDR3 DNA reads TGTGCCACCAGTGATTGGGGACAGGGTGGCGATGAGCAGTTCTTC.

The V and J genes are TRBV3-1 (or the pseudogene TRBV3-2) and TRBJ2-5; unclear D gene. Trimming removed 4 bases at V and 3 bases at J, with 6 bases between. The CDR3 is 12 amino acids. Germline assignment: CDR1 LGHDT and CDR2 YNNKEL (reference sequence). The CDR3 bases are TGTGCCAGCAGCCGGACGAAAGAGACCCAGTACTTC. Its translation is CASSRTKETQYF.

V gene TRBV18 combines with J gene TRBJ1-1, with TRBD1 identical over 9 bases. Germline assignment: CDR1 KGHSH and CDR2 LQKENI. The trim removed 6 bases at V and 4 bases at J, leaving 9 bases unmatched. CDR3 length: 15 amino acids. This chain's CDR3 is CASSPSQTGGTEAFF. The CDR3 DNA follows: TGTGCCAGCTCTCCATCCCAGACAGGGGGCACTGAAGCTTTCTTT.

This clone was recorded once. The CDR3 loop is CASSQSWGELFF. The CDR3 nucleotides are TGTGCCAGCAGCCAGAGTTGGGGGGAGCTGTTTTTT. This chain joins TRBV14 and TRBJ2-2; D is unresolved. Germline values: CDR1 SGHDN, CDR2 FVKESK. The V end was cut by 3 bases, the J end by 8 bases, with 7 bases between. CDR3 length: 12 residues.

Written as DNA, the CDR3 is TGTGCCAGCAGCTCCTGGAGGGACGTCTCTGGGGCCAACGTCCTGACTTTC. Translating gives CASSSWRDVSGANVLTF. The chain has TRBV5-8 and TRBJ2-6, with D maybe TRBD2 (6 bases). V was trimmed by 3 bases and J by 0 bases, leaving 13 bases between them. This CDR3 spans 17 amino acids. Germline CDR1 reads SGHTS; CDR2 reads YDEGEE. Supplemented by reference TRBV5-8 and TRBJ2-6, the full variable domain reads EAGVTQSPTHLIKTRGQQATLRCSPISGHTSVYWYQQALGLGLQFLLWYDEGEERNRGNFPPRFSGRQFPNYSSELNVNALELEDSALYLCASSSWRDVSGANVLTFGAGSRLTVL.

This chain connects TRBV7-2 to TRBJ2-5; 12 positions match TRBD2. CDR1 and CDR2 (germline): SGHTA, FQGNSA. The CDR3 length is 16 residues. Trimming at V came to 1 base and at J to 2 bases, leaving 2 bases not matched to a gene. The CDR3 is CASSLGLAGGQETQYF. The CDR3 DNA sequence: TGTGCCAGCAGCTTAGGCCTAGCGGGGGGGCAAGAGACCCAGTACTTC.

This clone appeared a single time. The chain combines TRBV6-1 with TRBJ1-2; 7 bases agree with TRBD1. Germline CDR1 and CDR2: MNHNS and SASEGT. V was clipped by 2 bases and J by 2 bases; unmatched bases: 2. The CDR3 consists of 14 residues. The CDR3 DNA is TGTGCCAGCAGTGAACAGGACAGGAACTATGGCTACACCTTC. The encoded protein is CASSEQDRNYGYTF.

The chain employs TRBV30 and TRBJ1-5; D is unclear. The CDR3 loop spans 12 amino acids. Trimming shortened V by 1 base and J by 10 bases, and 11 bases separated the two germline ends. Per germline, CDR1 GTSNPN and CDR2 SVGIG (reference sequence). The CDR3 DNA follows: TGTGCCTGGAGTGCCGTTGGACGACCCCAGCATTTT. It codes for CAWSAVGRPQHF. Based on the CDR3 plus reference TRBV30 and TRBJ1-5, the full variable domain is SQTIHQWPATLVQPVGSPLSLECTVEGTSNPNLYWYRQAAGRGLQLLFYSVGIGQISSEVPQNLSASRPQDRQFILSSKKLLLSDSGFYLCAWSAVGRPQHFGDGTRLSIL.

CDR3 bases: TGCGCCAGCAGCTTGGGTGGGGGGGCCAAAAACATTCAGTACTTC. Protein: CASSLGGGAKNIQYF. The chain joins TRBV5-1 to TRBJ2-4, with TRBD2 as a possible D gene (6 bases). The germline V gene encodes CDR1 SGHRS and CDR2 YFSETQ. Trimming pared 0 bases from V and 1 base from J, leaving 8 bases between. The length of the CDR3 is 15 residues.

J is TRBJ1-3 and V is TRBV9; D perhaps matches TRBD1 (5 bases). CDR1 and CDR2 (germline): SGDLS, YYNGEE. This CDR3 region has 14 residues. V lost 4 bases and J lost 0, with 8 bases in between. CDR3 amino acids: CASSPGPSGNTIYF. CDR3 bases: TGTGCCAGCAGCCCGGGACCCTCTGGAAACACCATATATTTT.

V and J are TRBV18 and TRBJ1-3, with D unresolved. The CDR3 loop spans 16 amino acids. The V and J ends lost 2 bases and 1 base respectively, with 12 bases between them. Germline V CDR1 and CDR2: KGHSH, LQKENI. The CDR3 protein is CASSPNAAGSGNTIYF. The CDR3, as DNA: TGTGCCAGCTCACCAAATGCAGCCGGATCTGGAAACACCATATATTTT.

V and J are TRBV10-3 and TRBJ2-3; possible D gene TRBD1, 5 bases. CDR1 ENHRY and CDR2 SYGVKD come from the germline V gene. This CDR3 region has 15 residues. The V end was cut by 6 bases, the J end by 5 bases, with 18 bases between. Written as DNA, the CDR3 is TGTGCCATCAGGATTGACAGATATTCAGGAGATACGCAGTATTTT. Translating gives CAIRIDRYSGDTQYF.

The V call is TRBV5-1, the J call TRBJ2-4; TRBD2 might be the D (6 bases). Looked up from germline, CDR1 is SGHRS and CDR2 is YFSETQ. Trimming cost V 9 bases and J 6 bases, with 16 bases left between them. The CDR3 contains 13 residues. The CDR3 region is CAMRGSIRNIQYF. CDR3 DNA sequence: TGCGCCATGCGGGGAAGCATAAGAAACATTCAGTACTTC.

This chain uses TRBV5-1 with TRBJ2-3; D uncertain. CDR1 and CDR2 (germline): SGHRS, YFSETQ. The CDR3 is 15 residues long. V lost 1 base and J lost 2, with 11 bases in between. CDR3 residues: CASSLWQVSTDTQYF. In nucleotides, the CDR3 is TGCGCCAGCAGCTTGTGGCAGGTCTCCACAGATACGCAGTATTTT.

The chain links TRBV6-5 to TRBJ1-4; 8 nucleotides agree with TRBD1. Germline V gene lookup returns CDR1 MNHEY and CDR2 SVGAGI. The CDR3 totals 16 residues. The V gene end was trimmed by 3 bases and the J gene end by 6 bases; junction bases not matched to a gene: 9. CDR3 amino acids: CASSYAGQGGYEKLFF. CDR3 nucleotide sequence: TGTGCCAGCAGTTATGCTGGACAGGGCGGTTATGAAAAACTGTTTTTT.

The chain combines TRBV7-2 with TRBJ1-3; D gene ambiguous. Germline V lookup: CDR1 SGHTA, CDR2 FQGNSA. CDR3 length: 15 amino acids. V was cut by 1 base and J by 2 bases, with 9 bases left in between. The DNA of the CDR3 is TGTGCCAGCAGCTTAGTGGACTTAACTGGAAACACCATATATTTT. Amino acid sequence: CASSLVDLTGNTIYF.

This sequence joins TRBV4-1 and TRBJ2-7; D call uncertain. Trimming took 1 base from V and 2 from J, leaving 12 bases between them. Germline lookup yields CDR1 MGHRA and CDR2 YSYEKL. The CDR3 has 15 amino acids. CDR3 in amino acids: CASSQGTGSAYEQYV. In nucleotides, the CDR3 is TGCGCCAGCAGCCAAGGAACTGGGTCCGCCTACGAGCAGTACGTC.

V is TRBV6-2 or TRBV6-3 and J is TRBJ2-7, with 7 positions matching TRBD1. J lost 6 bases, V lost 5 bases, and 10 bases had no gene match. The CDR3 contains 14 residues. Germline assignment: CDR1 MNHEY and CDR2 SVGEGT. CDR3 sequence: CASSQGVAYGEQYV. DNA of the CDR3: TGTGCCAGCAGTCAGGGGGTCGCCTACGGCGAGCAGTACGTC.

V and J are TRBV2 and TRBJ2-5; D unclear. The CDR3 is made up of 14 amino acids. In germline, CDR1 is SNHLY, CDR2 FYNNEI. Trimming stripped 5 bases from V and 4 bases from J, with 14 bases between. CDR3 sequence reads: CASSPSASRETQYF. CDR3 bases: TGTGCCAGCAGTCCCTCAGCGAGCCGAGAGACCCAGTACTTC.

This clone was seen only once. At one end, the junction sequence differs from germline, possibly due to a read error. The CDR3: CASTQRQGETQYF. The DNA for the CDR3 is TGTGCCAGCACCCAAAGACAGGGGGAGACCCAGTACTTC. The chain employs TRBV3-1 (or the pseudogene TRBV3-2) and TRBJ2-5, with 8 nucleotides matching TRBD1. The CDR3 extends over 13 amino acids. Per the germline V gene, CDR1 is LGHDT and CDR2 is YNNKEL (reference sequence).

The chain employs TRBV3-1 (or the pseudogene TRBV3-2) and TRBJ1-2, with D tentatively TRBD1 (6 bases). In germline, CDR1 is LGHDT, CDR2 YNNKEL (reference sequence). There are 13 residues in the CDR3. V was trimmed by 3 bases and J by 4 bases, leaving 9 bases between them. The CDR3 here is CASSHLTGYGYTF. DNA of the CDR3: TGTGCCAGCAGCCACCTGACAGGCTATGGCTACACCTTC.

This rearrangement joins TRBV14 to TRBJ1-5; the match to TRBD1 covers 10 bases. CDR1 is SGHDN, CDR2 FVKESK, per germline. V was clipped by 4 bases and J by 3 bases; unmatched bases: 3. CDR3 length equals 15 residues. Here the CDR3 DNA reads TGTGCCAGCAGCCGAGGGACAGGGGCCAATCAGCCCCAGCATTTT. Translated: CASSRGTGANQPQHF. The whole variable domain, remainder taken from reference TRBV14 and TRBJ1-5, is EAGVTQFPSHSVIEKGQTVTLRCDPISGHDNLYWYRRVMGKEIKFLLHFVKESKQDESGMPNNRFLAERTGGTYSTLKVQPAELEDSGVYFCASSRGTGANQPQHFGDGTRLSIL.